These 9 T cell receptor beta chains share one sample of origin, sequenced in a study of identical twins. In TCRdb, the 5' RACE reads were re-called with MiXCR into one record per CDR3 protein. The sample holds 1.5 million to 2 million distinct CDR3 sequences; more than 30% are singletons and the top ten take roughly 0.3%. Sequencing was done on a sample of cord blood. The receptors here all came from a newborn girl in good health.

CDR3 DNA: TGTGCCAGCAGTGACCAGGGCTCCTATAATTCACCCCTCCACTTT. The encoded protein is CASSDQGSYNSPLHF. V and J are TRBV25-1 and TRBJ1-6; possibly TRBD1 for D (5 bases). The germline CDR1 and CDR2 sequences are MGHDK and SYGVNS. CDR3 length equals 15 residues. V gave up 3 bases and J gave up 0 bases, with 6 bases separating them.

This clonotype was seen a handful of times. This chain joins TRBV5-1 and TRBJ2-1, with TRBD1 as a possible D gene (6 bases). This CDR3 comprises 15 residues. The germline gives CDR1 SGHRS, CDR2 YFSETQ. V was trimmed by 2 bases and J by 4 bases, leaving 13 bases between them. CDR3 loop: CASSFRGQLYNEQFF. DNA for the CDR3: TGCGCCAGCAGCTTCCGGGGACAACTATACAATGAGCAGTTCTTC.

This clonotype showed up just once. One base away lies a much larger clone, so this may be a sequencing read error. The chain links TRBV3-1 to TRBJ2-1, with D uncertain. V lost 1 base, J lost 10 bases, and 11 bases lay in between. This CDR3 is 13 amino acids long. Germline assignment: CDR1 LGHDT and CDR2 YNNKEL (reference sequence). The CDR3 DNA reads TGTGCCAGCAGCCAAGGTGTCACCTACGAGCAGTTCTTC. Translated: CASSQGVTYEQFF.

This chain joins TRBV18 and TRBJ2-1; a possible D gene is TRBD2 (9 bases). Looked up from germline, CDR1 is KGHSH and CDR2 is LQKENI. Trimming cost V 0 bases and J 5 bases, with 20 bases left between them. The length of the CDR3 is 18 residues. The CDR3, as DNA: TGTGCCAGCTCACCACCGGCTAGCGGGAAACAGGGGGACAATGAGCAGTTCTTC. Its translation: CASSPPASGKQGDNEQFF.

The CDR3 loop is CASSLLPLVAGVFNEQFF. CDR3 nucleotides: TGTGCCAGCAGTTTACTCCCCCTAGTAGCGGGGGTGTTTAATGAGCAGTTCTTC. The gene calls are TRBV27 and TRBJ2-1, with TRBD2 matching 9 bases. V trimming: 2 bases; J trimming: 7 bases; junction bases outside the gene matches: 15. Per germline, CDR1 MNHEY and CDR2 SMNVEV (reference sequence). CDR3 size: 18 residues.

The chain links TRBV10-3 to TRBJ1-1; D uncertain. The CDR3 is made up of 13 amino acids. V shed 3 bases and J shed 3 bases, with 8 bases lying between them. The germline gives CDR1 ENHRY, CDR2 SYGVKD. CDR3 in DNA: TGTGCCATCAGTGATGGTTGGGACACTGAAGCTTTCTTT. Translation gives CAISDGWDTEAFF.

This clonotype has a count of ten or more. V and J are TRBV20-1 and TRBJ2-1; D remains ambiguous. The CDR3 totals 13 residues. Per germline, CDR1 DFQATT and CDR2 SNEGSKA (reference sequence). The ends were cut back, 7 bases at V and 5 bases at J, with 15 bases in the middle. As DNA, the CDR3 is TGCAGTGTTCGGCCACCTGCGAACAATGAGCAGTTCTTC. Translating it yields CSVRPPANNEQFF.

This clonotype occurred a few times. This chain's CDR3 is CSARGQGEEKLFF. The CDR3 DNA reads TGCAGTGCTAGGGGACAGGGTGAAGAAAAACTGTTTTTT. V gene TRBV20-1 combines with J gene TRBJ1-4; 9 bases fit TRBD1. This CDR3 comprises 13 residues. Germline assignment: CDR1 DFQATT and CDR2 SNEGSKA (reference sequence). J gave up 8 bases and V 3 bases, and 4 bases lay outside the gene matches.

The chain couples TRBV27 to TRBJ2-5; unclear D gene. The length of the CDR3 is 12 residues. Germline loops: CDR1 MNHEY, CDR2 SMNVEV (reference sequence). Trimming left V 9 bases short and J 4 bases short, with 12 bases between. CDR3 in amino acids: CASARPGETQYF. CDR3 DNA: TGTGCCAGTGCCAGACCAGGAGAGACCCAGTACTTC.